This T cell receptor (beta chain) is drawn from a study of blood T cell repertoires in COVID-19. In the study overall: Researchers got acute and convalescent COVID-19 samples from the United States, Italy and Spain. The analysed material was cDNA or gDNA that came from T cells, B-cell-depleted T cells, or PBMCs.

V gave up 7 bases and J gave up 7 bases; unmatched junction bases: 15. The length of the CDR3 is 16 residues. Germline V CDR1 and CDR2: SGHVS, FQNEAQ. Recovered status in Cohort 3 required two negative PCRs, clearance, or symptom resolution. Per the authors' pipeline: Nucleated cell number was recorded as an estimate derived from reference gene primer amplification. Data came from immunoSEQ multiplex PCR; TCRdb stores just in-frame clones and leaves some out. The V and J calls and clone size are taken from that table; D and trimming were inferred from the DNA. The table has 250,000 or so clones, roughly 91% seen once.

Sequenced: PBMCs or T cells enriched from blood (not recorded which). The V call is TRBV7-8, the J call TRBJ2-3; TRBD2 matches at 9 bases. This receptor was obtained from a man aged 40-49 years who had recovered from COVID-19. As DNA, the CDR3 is TGTGCCAGCACCAGAGGTGGCGGGAGGGTAGGAAATACGCAGTATTTT. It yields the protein CASTRGGGRVGNTQYF.